This T cell receptor (beta chain) was sequenced during a study of shared clonotypes between healthy human individuals. The length of the CDR3 is 20 residues. V lost 7 bases to trimming and J lost 4 bases, with 31 bases between them. The germline V gene encodes CDR1 MDHEN and CDR2 SYDVKM. It was CD45RO-negative cells, positively selected for CCR7, that made up naive CD8 cells, with terminally differentiated effector memory CD45RA+ cells excluded. Libraries were prepared by immunoSEQ multiplex PCR; TCRdb keeps only in-frame clonotypes and omits some of them. The table has about 2 million clones, about 95% seen once.

The specimen was naive CD8+ T cells sorted from blood. This clonotype was obtained from a man between 18 and 29 years old in good health. The chain is built from TRBV28 and TRBJ1-4; possible D gene TRBD1, 6 bases. The DNA of the CDR3 is TGTGCCAGCATTGGGGGACAAACTGGGGAGGGATGGGTAGGTAATGAAAAACTGTTTTTT. Protein: CASIGGQTGEGWVGNEKLFF.